The 9 T cell receptor beta chains given below trace back to one sample, sequenced in a study of radiotherapy plus CTLA-4 blockade in lung cancer. Profiling relied on immunoSEQ multiplex PCR, and the TCRdb table lists in-frame clones only, not all of them. This table holds about 120,000 clones, 78% found once. The specimen comprised peripheral blood, sampled from a patient treated with radiotherapy plus ipilimumab. The receptors here all came from a human donor with non-small cell lung cancer who had a partial response to radiotherapy plus ipilimumab.

The CDR3 loop is CASSLVGALRTNEKLFF. The CDR3 DNA follows: TGCGCCAGCAGCTTGGTAGGGGCTTTGAGAACTAATGAAAAACTGTTTTTT. The chain combines TRBV5-1 with TRBJ1-4; TRBD1 is a possible D gene (5 bases). The CDR3 spans 17 residues. V lost 0 bases to trimming and J lost 1 base, with 13 bases between them. Germline CDR1 and CDR2: SGHRS and YFSETQ.

The CDR3 coding sequence is TGTGCCAGCAGCGTAGGTCAGGGGATACAGAACACTGAAGCTTTCTTT. Amino acids: CASSVGQGIQNTEAFF. This sequence joins TRBV9 and TRBJ1-1, with a possible D match to TRBD1 (6 bases). This CDR3 contains 16 residues. Germline V gene lookup returns CDR1 SGDLS and CDR2 YYNGEE. V gave up 0 bases and J gave up 1 base, with 13 bases separating them.

About this clone: Germline is not matched at one junction end, which may reflect a read error. The chain links TRBV4-1 to TRBJ2-1; possible D gene TRBD1, 5 bases. This CDR3 region has 17 residues. Germline loops: CDR1 MGHRA, CDR2 YSYEKL. The DNA for the CDR3 is TGCGCCAGCAGCCAAGAGAAAGGGGCCGAAATCCACCCCAAAAGGGTCTTC. Its protein product is CASSQEKGAEIHPKRVF.

The rearrangement links TRBV27 to TRBJ2-5; 7 bases fit TRBD2. The CDR3 runs to 15 residues. Trimming took 5 bases from V and 3 from J; bases not matched to a gene: 9. Germline V lookup: CDR1 MNHEY, CDR2 SMNVEV (reference sequence). CDR3 nucleotide sequence: TGTGCCAGCAGTCAGCAACTAGCGAGGAAAGAGACCCAGTACTTC. Translated: CASSQQLARKETQYF.

The genes are TRBV9 and TRBJ2-6, with D perhaps matching TRBD1 (6 bases). This CDR3 comprises 18 residues. Germline CDR1 reads SGDLS; CDR2 reads YYNGEE. Trimming removed 0 bases from V and 3 bases from J, with 16 bases in between. CDR3 amino acids: CASSVDVGAALGANVLTF. The CDR3, as DNA: TGTGCCAGCAGCGTAGATGTGGGGGCCGCACTTGGGGCCAACGTCCTGACTTTC.

This rearrangement joins TRBV6-5 to TRBJ1-6; TRBD1 matches at 7 bases. The germline gives CDR1 MNHEY, CDR2 SVGAGI. V shed 6 bases and J 7 bases; nucleotides not matched to a gene: 9. This CDR3 is 15 amino acids long. CDR3 bases: TGTGCCAGCAGCCCTGGACAGGTGCTAAATTCACCCCTCCACTTT. It is translated as CASSPGQVLNSPLHF.

This clone was counted only a few times. The chain uses TRBV28 and TRBJ1-4; D may be TRBD1 (5 bases). The CDR3 has 15 amino acids. Trimming shortened V by 5 bases and J by 6 bases, and 16 bases separated the two germline ends. The germline gives CDR1 MDHEN, CDR2 SYDVKM. In DNA, the CDR3 is TGTGCCAGCAGTCCTGGGGGGGGGTCGTATGAAAAACTGTTTTTT. Protein sequence: CASSPGGGSYEKLFF.

The CDR3 nucleotides are TGTGCCAGTAGGGGCCCGAACACCGGGGAGCTGTTTTTT. It specifies CASRGPNTGELFF. The chain joins TRBV19 to TRBJ2-2, with no clear D. Trimming took 6 bases from V and 0 from J, leaving 5 bases between them. Germline lookup yields CDR1 LNHDA and CDR2 SQIVND (reference sequence). The CDR3 sequence is 13 residues long.

The rearrangement uses TRBV11-2 and TRBJ2-7; D is unclear. The CDR3 spans 14 residues. Germline V gene lookup returns CDR1 SGHAT and CDR2 FQNNGV. The ends were cut back, 0 bases at V and 0 bases at J, with 6 bases in the middle. CDR3 region: CASSLELASYEQYF. The CDR3, as DNA: TGTGCCAGCAGCTTAGAACTTGCCTCCTACGAGCAGTACTTC.